Each of the 23 T cell receptor beta chains below was sequenced from the same sample in a study of blood T cell repertoires in COVID-19 (TCRdb year 2020). Library prep was done by the immunoSEQ multiplex PCR assay. TCRdb took over this immuneACCESS table, retaining in-frame rearrangements with V and J assigned. Such tables are incomplete; in checked studies, under half of the missing clones stem from an unresolved V gene, and the remainder is unexplained. A total of some 250,000 clones appear in this sample, 80% to 90% of them only once. The top ten hold roughly 10% of the sample. The source material was PBMCs or T cells enriched from blood (not recorded which). These TCRs come from a man aged 35-49 years who had recovered from COVID-19.

V is TRBV18 and J is TRBJ1-1, with 8 nucleotides matching TRBD1. With V trimmed by 3 bases and J by 4 bases, 4 bases remained unmatched. The CDR3 has 14 residues. CDR1 is KGHSH, CDR2 LQKENI, per germline. CDR3 DNA: TGTGCCAGCTCACCTAAAACAGGGGGCACTGAAGCTTTCTTT. It translates to CASSPKTGGTEAFF.

This clone was found once. V usage is TRBV27 and J usage is TRBJ2-7; 8 nucleotides match TRBD1. This CDR3 comprises 14 residues. V shed 5 bases and J 3 bases; nucleotides not matched to a gene: 6. In germline, CDR1 is MNHEY, CDR2 SMNVEV (reference sequence). The CDR3 reads CASSAGTGIYEQYF. The DNA of the CDR3 is TGTGCCAGCAGTGCCGGGACAGGCATCTACGAGCAGTACTTC.

The chain is built from TRBV3-1 (or the pseudogene TRBV3-2) and TRBJ1-1; 7 bases map to TRBD1. The CDR3 is made up of 14 amino acids. Germline assignment: CDR1 LGHDT and CDR2 YNNKEL (reference sequence). V trimming: 7 bases; J trimming: 4 bases; junction bases outside the gene matches: 9. The CDR3 sequence: CASTVKGARTEAFF. DNA for the CDR3: TGTGCCAGCACCGTCAAGGGGGCGCGCACTGAAGCTTTCTTT.

This clone was observed once. V and J are TRBV6-5 and TRBJ2-1; a weak D match, TRBD2 (5 bases). This CDR3 is 15 amino acids long. Germline loops: CDR1 MNHEY, CDR2 SVGAGI. The V end lost 4 bases, the J end lost 5 bases, and 15 bases lay between the germline ends. CDR3 in DNA: TGTGCCAGCAGTTCCTTAGCGCCACCGGACAATGAGCAGTTCTTC. As protein: CASSSLAPPDNEQFF.

J is TRBJ1-4 and V is TRBV11-2; 7 bases match TRBD1. Looked up from germline, CDR1 is SGHAT and CDR2 is FQNNGV. This CDR3 spans 16 amino acids. The junction had 10 bases not matched to a gene; V was cut back by 3 bases and J by 6 bases. The DNA of the CDR3 is TGTGCCAGCAGCTTCCTAGGAACAGGGGTAGATGAAAAACTGTTTTTT. This gives the protein CASSFLGTGVDEKLFF.

A single count supports this clone. The gene calls are TRBV5-5 and TRBJ2-1, with TRBD2 identical over 7 bases. Germline CDR1 SGHKS, CDR2 YYEKEE (reference sequence). Trimming removed 4 bases from V and 7 bases from J; junction bases left unmatched: 11. This CDR3 region has 15 residues. The CDR3 spells CASSTPGLQWNEQFF. CDR3 nucleotides: TGTGCCAGCAGCACACCGGGACTACAATGGAATGAGCAGTTCTTC. Looking up the rest from reference TRBV5-5 and TRBJ2-1 gives the full variable domain: DAGVTQSPTHLIKTRGQQVTLRCSPISGHKSVSWYQQVLGQGPQFIFQYYEKEERGRGNFPDRFSARQFPNYSSELNVNALLLGDSALYLCASSTPGLQWNEQFFGPGTRLTVL.

The chain has TRBV7-8 and TRBJ2-7, with D tentatively TRBD1 (6 bases). The ends were cut back, 1 base at V and 0 bases at J, with 13 bases in the middle. The CDR3 runs to 16 residues. Germline loops: CDR1 SGHVS, CDR2 FQNEAQ. CDR3 DNA: TGTGCCAGCAGCTTAGATGGGGGCCCTACCTCCTACGAGCAGTACTTC. As protein: CASSLDGGPTSYEQYF.

The V call is TRBV2, the J call TRBJ2-7, with 8 bases aligning to TRBD1. This CDR3 is built from 16 residues. Germline V gene lookup returns CDR1 SNHLY and CDR2 FYNNEI. Losses at the gene ends were 6 bases for V and 1 base for J; bases not matched to a gene: 11. CDR3 sequence reads: CASRKQGGLESYEQYF. The CDR3 DNA follows: TGTGCCAGCAGGAAACAGGGGGGTCTAGAGTCCTACGAGCAGTACTTC.

The chain is built from TRBV18 and TRBJ2-2; 10 bases are a match to TRBD1. The CDR3 runs to 21 residues. Germline CDR1 is KGHSH and CDR2 is LQKENI. Trimming cost V 2 bases and J 6 bases; bases outside gene matches: 21. CDR3 sequence reads: CASSPMGPGTGATKGAGELFF. CDR3 DNA sequence: TGTGCCAGCTCACCAATGGGCCCCGGGACAGGGGCGACAAAAGGGGCCGGGGAGCTGTTTTTT.

The chain couples TRBV4-1 to TRBJ1-4; D remains ambiguous. With 4 bases removed from V and 5 bases from J, the gap between germline ends came to 11 bases. In germline, CDR1 is MGHRA, CDR2 YSYEKL. The CDR3 totals 14 residues. Here the CDR3 DNA reads TGCGCCAGCAGCCCCCGGGAGTTCAATGAAAAACTGTTTTTT. This codes for CASSPREFNEKLFF.

The chain uses TRBV29-1 and TRBJ2-7; D is unresolved. Germline values: CDR1 SQVTM, CDR2 ANQGSEA. This CDR3 is 14 amino acids long. V was trimmed by 4 bases and J by 0 bases, leaving 13 bases between them. This CDR3 reads CSVVYSLSSYEQYF. CDR3 coding DNA: TGCAGCGTTGTCTACAGCCTAAGCTCCTACGAGCAGTACTTC.

The rearrangement uses TRBV7-3 and TRBJ1-2; D is unresolved. The V end was cut by 5 bases, the J end by 8 bases, with 21 bases between. This CDR3 is 15 amino acids long. CDR1 and CDR2 (germline): SGHTA, FQGTGA. CDR3 DNA sequence: TGTGCCAGCAGCCCCCATAACACTGGGCTTGAAGGCTACACCTTC. As protein: CASSPHNTGLEGYTF. The full variable domain, rest sourced from reference TRBV7-3 and TRBJ1-2, is GAGVSQTPSNKVTEKGKYVELRCDPISGHTALYWYRQSLGQGPEFLIYFQGTGAADDSGLPNDRFFAVRPEGSVSTLKIQRTERGDSAVYLCASSPHNTGLEGYTFGSGTRLTVV.

The rearrangement links TRBV12-5 to TRBJ1-1; 7 bases are shared with TRBD1. Germline CDR1 is LGHNT and CDR2 is FRNRAP. The CDR3 is 17 residues long. Trimming removed 2 bases from V and 0 bases from J; junction bases left unmatched: 9. The CDR3 region is CASGLTPKQGMNTEAFF. The CDR3 bases are TGTGCTAGTGGTTTGACACCTAAACAGGGGATGAACACTGAAGCTTTCTTT.

The J gene is TRBJ2-3, the V gene TRBV19; 8 bases map to TRBD2. CDR1 LNHDA and CDR2 SQIVND come from the germline V gene (reference sequence). The CDR3 is 18 residues long. The trim removed 5 bases at V and 1 base at J, leaving 14 bases unmatched. CDR3 residues: CASSLLSLAGGRTDTQYF. The CDR3, as DNA: TGTGCCAGTAGTCTTCTCTCGCTTGCGGGGGGACGCACAGATACGCAGTATTTT.

This clone was counted once. The chain is built from TRBV11-2 and TRBJ2-2, with TRBD2 identical over 10 bases. Per germline, CDR1 SGHAT and CDR2 FQNNGV. This CDR3 comprises 19 residues. V lost 2 bases, J lost 0 bases, and 9 bases stayed unmatched. CDR3 sequence reads: CASSLRASGRSTNTGELFF. The CDR3 region has the DNA TGTGCCAGCAGCTTAAGGGCTAGCGGGAGATCAACGAACACCGGGGAGCTGTTTTTT.

The J gene is TRBJ1-5, the V gene TRBV7-9, with a tentative D call TRBD1 (6 bases). Looked up from germline, CDR1 is SEHNR and CDR2 is FQNEAQ (reference sequence). The CDR3 loop spans 15 amino acids. V was trimmed by 2 bases and J by 7 bases, leaving 15 bases between them. The CDR3: CASSLTAGGEQPQHF. CDR3 DNA sequence: TGTGCCAGCAGCTTAACTGCGGGGGGCGAGCAGCCCCAGCATTTT.

The CDR3 DNA sequence: TGTGCCAGCTCACCTGTAGCACAGGGTAATACCGGGGAGCTGTTTTTT. Translating gives CASSPVAQGNTGELFF. The chain couples TRBV18 to TRBJ2-2, with D maybe TRBD1 (6 bases). Germline loops: CDR1 KGHSH, CDR2 LQKENI. The V end lost 3 bases, the J end lost 5 bases, and 16 bases lay between the germline ends. The CDR3 spans 16 residues.

This clone has more than one count but fewer than ten. This chain connects TRBV10-3 to TRBJ1-2; D is unresolved. Per the germline V gene, CDR1 is ENHRY and CDR2 is SYGVKD. CDR3 length equals 14 residues. V was shortened by 2 bases and J by 0 bases, with 7 bases between the two germline ends. CDR3 amino acids: CAISEGPANYGYTF. The DNA for the CDR3 is TGTGCCATCAGTGAGGGGCCAGCTAACTATGGCTACACCTTC.

The chain employs TRBV3-1 (or the pseudogene TRBV3-2) and TRBJ1-5, with TRBD1 identical over 10 bases. V lost 4 bases, J lost 3 bases, and 3 bases stayed unmatched. CDR3 length: 15 residues. CDR1 is LGHDT, CDR2 YNNKEL, per germline (reference sequence). DNA for the CDR3: TGTGCCAGCAGCCCAGGGACAGGGGCCAATCAGCCCCAGCATTTT. Protein product: CASSPGTGANQPQHF.

This chain connects TRBV5-4 to TRBJ1-3; D is perhaps TRBD1 (5 bases). There are 15 residues in the CDR3. Germline V lookup: CDR1 SGHNT, CDR2 YYREEE (reference sequence). V lost 4 bases, J lost 4 bases, and 15 bases lay in between. The CDR3 reads CASSPIGGGGNTIYF. Written as DNA, the CDR3 is TGTGCCAGCAGCCCGATTGGGGGAGGAGGAAACACCATATATTTT.

The chain has TRBV6-2 or TRBV6-3 and TRBJ1-3; 7 bases match TRBD1. This CDR3 is built from 15 residues. The trim removed 6 bases at V and 2 bases at J, leaving 7 bases unmatched. Germline V lookup: CDR1 MNHEY, CDR2 SVGEGT. CDR3 nucleotide sequence: TGTGCCAGCAGCACCCGGGACAGAGCTGGAAACACCATATATTTT. This sequence encodes CASSTRDRAGNTIYF.

The chain recombines TRBV6-5 with TRBJ2-2; 9 nucleotides align to TRBD1. This CDR3 has 15 amino acids. Per the germline V gene, CDR1 is MNHEY and CDR2 is SVGAGI. Unmatched junction bases numbered 7, after V lost 6 bases and J lost 5 bases. The CDR3 DNA follows: TGTGCCAGCAGGCGGACAGGGGAGACTACCGGGGAGCTGTTTTTT. As protein: CASRRTGETTGELFF.

CDR3 bases: TGTGCCAGCAGTTTAAGGACAGGGACCACAGATACGCAGTATTTT. It encodes CASSLRTGTTDTQYF. The gene calls are TRBV28 and TRBJ2-3; 8 positions match TRBD1. This CDR3 region has 15 residues. V lost 2 bases to trimming and J lost 2 bases; unmatched junction nucleotides: 3. The germline V gene has CDR1 MDHEN and CDR2 SYDVKM.